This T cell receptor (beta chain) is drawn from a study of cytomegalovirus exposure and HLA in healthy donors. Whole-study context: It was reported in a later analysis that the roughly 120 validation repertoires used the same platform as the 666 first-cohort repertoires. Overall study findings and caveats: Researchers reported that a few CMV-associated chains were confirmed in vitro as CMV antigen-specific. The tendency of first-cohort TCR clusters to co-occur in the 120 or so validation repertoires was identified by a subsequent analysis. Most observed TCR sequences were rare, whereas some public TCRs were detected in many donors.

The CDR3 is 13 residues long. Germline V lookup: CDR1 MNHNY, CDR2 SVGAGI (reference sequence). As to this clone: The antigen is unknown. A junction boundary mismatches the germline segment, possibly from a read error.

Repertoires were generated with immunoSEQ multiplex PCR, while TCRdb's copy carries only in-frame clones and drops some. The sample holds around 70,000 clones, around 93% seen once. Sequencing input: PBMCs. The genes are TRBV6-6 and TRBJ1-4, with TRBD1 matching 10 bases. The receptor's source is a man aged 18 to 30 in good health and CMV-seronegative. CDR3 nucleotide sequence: TGTGCCAGTAGACAGGGGGCTAAGGAAAAACTGTTTTTT. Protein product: CASRQGAKEKLFF.